This TCR beta chain appears in the sequencing data of a study of cytomegalovirus exposure and HLA in healthy donors. The CDR3 length is 16 residues. The germline V and J ends were trimmed by 5 bases and 3 bases, with 17 bases remaining between them. In germline, CDR1 is MNHEY, CDR2 SMNVEV (reference sequence). Whereas donors were nominally healthy upon sampling, unrecorded immune exposures were probable. The PCR was carried out with 60 Vbeta primers and 13 Jbeta primers. Assay used: immunoSEQ multiplex PCR; TCRdb lists only in-frame clones, some missing. Of approximately 150,000 clones in the sample, roughly 73% are singletons; the top ten hold around 11%. Study-wide results and limits: It was fewer than 200 TCR beta chains that were listed as cytomegalovirus-associated.

This clone was picked up a small number of times. Its antigen remains unidentified. Material for sequencing was PBMCs. The clonotype originates from a man aged 18 to 30 in good health and CMV-seropositive. This chain links TRBV27 with TRBJ2-1; D is undetermined. CDR3 sequence (DNA): TGTGCCAGCAGTACCCCCCACTACTTCGACTACAATGAGCAGTTCTTC. Translated, it gives CASSTPHYFDYNEQFF.